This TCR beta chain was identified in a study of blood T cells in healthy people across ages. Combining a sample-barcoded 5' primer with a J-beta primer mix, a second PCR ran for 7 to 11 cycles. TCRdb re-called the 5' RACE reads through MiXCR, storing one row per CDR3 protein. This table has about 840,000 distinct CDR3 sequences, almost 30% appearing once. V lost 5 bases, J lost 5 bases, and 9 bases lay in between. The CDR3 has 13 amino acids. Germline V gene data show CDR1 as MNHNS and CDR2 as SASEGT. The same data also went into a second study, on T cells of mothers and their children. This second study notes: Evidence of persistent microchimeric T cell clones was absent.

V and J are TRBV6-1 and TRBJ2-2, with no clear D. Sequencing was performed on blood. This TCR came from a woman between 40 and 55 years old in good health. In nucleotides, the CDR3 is TGTGCCAGCAGTAGACACGAAACCGGGGAGCTGTTTTTT. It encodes CASSRHETGELFF.